The next 32 T cell receptor beta chains were all read from a single sample in a study of control samples from healthy donors and cancer patients. The method was immunoSEQ multiplex PCR; TCRdb's version includes in-frame clones alone and lacks a portion of them. The sample yields 190,000 or so clones, roughly 91% seen once. The sample was blood. Source of these receptors: a young man in good health.

The V call is TRBV21-1, the J call TRBJ1-1; the D call TRBD1 from the table was never checked on the DNA. TRBV21-1 is designated a pseudogene. The CDR3 loop spans 17 amino acids. CDR3 nucleotides: TGTGCCAGCAGCAAGTGGGACAGGGAAAAAACGAACACTGAAGCTTTCTTT. Its translation: CASSKWDREKTNTEAFF.

This sequence joins TRBV5-5 and TRBJ2-7; D may match TRBD1 or TRBD2 (5 bases each). V lost 4 bases to trimming and J lost 3 bases, with 17 bases between them. The germline CDR1 and CDR2 sequences are SGHKS and YYEKEE (reference sequence). This CDR3 is built from 15 residues. The CDR3 DNA follows: TGTGCCAGCAGCCCTTGGTTGGGACGGCACTACGAGCAGTACTTC. This codes for CASSPWLGRHYEQYF.

J is TRBJ2-6 and V is TRBV27; D uncertain. V was trimmed by 6 bases and J by 4 bases, leaving 7 bases between them. Germline V gene data show CDR1 as MNHEY and CDR2 as SMNVEV (reference sequence). The CDR3 runs 13 residues. The CDR3 region is CASRPSGANVLTF. CDR3 bases: TGTGCCAGCAGGCCCTCAGGGGCCAACGTCCTGACTTTC.

The chain is built from TRBV30 and TRBJ1-6; a weak D match, TRBD1 (6 bases). The ends were cut back, 4 bases at V and 7 bases at J, with 11 bases in the middle. Germline CDR1 reads GTSNPN; CDR2 reads SVGIG (reference sequence). The CDR3 length is 13 residues. DNA of the CDR3: TGTGCCTGGAATGGACAGCGAAATTCACCCCTCCACTTT. Protein sequence: CAWNGQRNSPLHF. The whole variable domain, filled in from reference TRBV30 and TRBJ1-6, reads SQTIHQWPATLVQPVGSPLSLECTVEGTSNPNLYWYRQAAGRGLQLLFYSVGIGQISSEVPQNLSASRPQDRQFILSSKKLLLSDSGFYLCAWNGQRNSPLHFGNGTRLTVT.

The chain is built from TRBV18 and TRBJ1-2; D remains unclear. Germline CDR1 and CDR2: KGHSH and LQKENI. This CDR3 has 17 residues. Trimming cost V 3 bases and J 5 bases, with 22 bases left between them. The CDR3 region has the DNA TGTGCCAGCTCACCCTTACGGAGTTGGGAGGGTTTGTATGGCTACACCTTC. It specifies CASSPLRSWEGLYGYTF.

The chain links TRBV6-5 to TRBJ2-3; 7 positions match TRBD2. Germline-derived CDR1 and CDR2 are MNHEY and SVGAGI. The J segment lost 0 bases and the V segment lost 6 bases, leaving 0 bases of the junction unmatched. This CDR3 has 13 amino acids. Here the CDR3 reads CASRAGSTDTQYF. The DNA for the CDR3 is TGTGCCAGCAGAGCGGGAAGCACAGATACGCAGTATTTT.

This chain joins TRBV7-9 and TRBJ2-7; TRBD2 might be the D (7 bases). V was pared by 0 bases and J by 0 bases, with 15 bases between. Germline values: CDR1 SEHNR, CDR2 FQNEAQ (reference sequence). The CDR3 extends over 17 amino acids. As DNA, the CDR3 is TGTGCCAGCAGCTTAGCTGAATCGGGGGGCCTCTCCTACGAGCAGTACTTC. Protein product: CASSLAESGGLSYEQYF.

The chain combines TRBV5-1 with TRBJ2-1; 8 nucleotides line up with TRBD1. Germline CDR1 reads SGHRS; CDR2 reads YFSETQ. After removal of 4 bases from V and 6 bases from J, the junction contained 12 bases not matched to a gene. The CDR3 sequence is 16 residues long. The CDR3, as DNA: TGCGCCAGCAGCGCTAGTTCTGGGACAGGCTTCAATGAGCAGTTCTTC. As protein: CASSASSGTGFNEQFF.

The chain uses TRBV9 and TRBJ2-1; D call uncertain. V was clipped by 1 base and J by 7 bases, with 9 bases between them. Germline V gene sequence: CDR1 SGDLS, CDR2 YYNGEE. The CDR3 contains 13 residues. In nucleotides, the CDR3 is TGTGCCAGCAGCGTAAGAGATTGGAATGAGCAGTTCTTC. Translating it yields CASSVRDWNEQFF. The whole variable domain, remainder taken from reference TRBV9 and TRBJ2-1, is DSGVTQTPKHLITATGQRVTLRCSPRSGDLSVYWYQQSLDQGLQFLIQYYNGEERAKGNILERFSAQQFPDLHSELNLSSLELGDSALYFCASSVRDWNEQFFGPGTRLTVL.

The genes are TRBV6-2 or TRBV6-3 and TRBJ2-5; a possible D gene is TRBD2 (6 bases). Deletions cut 3 bases from V and 5 bases from J, with 13 bases between. The CDR3 sequence is 14 residues long. Germline V CDR1 and CDR2: MNHEY, SVGEGT. For the CDR3, the DNA is TGTGCCAGCAGTTATTTAGGAGGGCGGGAGACCCAGTACTTC. Translated: CASSYLGGRETQYF.

The chain employs TRBV2 and TRBJ2-1, with 8 positions matching TRBD2. Germline assignment: CDR1 SNHLY and CDR2 FYNNEI. After removal of 3 bases from V and 2 bases from J, the junction contained 3 bases not matched to a gene. The CDR3 totals 15 residues. The CDR3: CASSENSGAYNEQFF. The DNA for the CDR3 is TGTGCCAGCAGTGAGAATAGCGGGGCCTACAATGAGCAGTTCTTC. Looking up the rest from reference TRBV2 and TRBJ2-1 gives the full variable domain: EPEVTQTPSHQVTQMGQEVILRCVPISNHLYFYWYRQILGQKVEFLVSFYNNEISEKSEIFDDQFSVERPDGSNFTLKIRSTKLEDSAMYFCASSENSGAYNEQFFGPGTRLTVL.

V is TRBV27 and J is TRBJ1-5; D perhaps matches TRBD1 (5 bases). The CDR3 totals 16 residues. Trimming pared 4 bases from V and 3 bases from J, leaving 16 bases between. Germline V gene lookup returns CDR1 MNHEY and CDR2 SMNVEV (reference sequence). The DNA of the CDR3 is TGTGCCAGCAGTTCCCTCGGCAGGGCTGCCAATCAGCCCCAGCATTTT. Translating gives CASSSLGRAANQPQHF.

The chain recombines TRBV4-2 with TRBJ2-1, with TRBD2 matching 7 bases. Trimming at V came to 5 bases and at J to 0 bases, leaving 13 bases not matched to a gene. The CDR3 is 18 residues long. Per germline, CDR1 LGHNA and CDR2 YNFKEQ. CDR3 sequence: CASSARPSGDSSYNEQFF. The CDR3, as DNA: TGTGCCAGCAGCGCCCGCCCCAGCGGGGATAGCTCCTACAATGAGCAGTTCTTC.

The V and J genes are TRBV7-2 and TRBJ1-5; TRBD1 agrees at 10 bases. The CDR3 length is 15 residues. Germline CDR1 is SGHTA and CDR2 is FQGNSA. V was pared by 4 bases and J by 12 bases, with 12 bases of the junction left unmatched. The CDR3 sequence: CASSSTGTGEIRQHF. The CDR3 coding sequence is TGTGCCAGCAGCTCAACCGGGACAGGGGAAATCCGCCAGCATTTT.

The chain combines TRBV6-6 with TRBJ2-3; TRBD2 agrees at 10 bases. CDR1 MNHNY and CDR2 SVGAGI come from the germline V gene (reference sequence). This CDR3 region has 17 residues. J was trimmed by 2 bases and V by 5 bases; bases with no gene match: 10. The CDR3 nucleotides read TGTGCCAGCAGTCCTTGGGGTAGCGGGGGGAACACAGATACGCAGTATTTT. It encodes CASSPWGSGGNTDTQYF.

This chain uses TRBV19 with TRBJ1-6; 9 bases match TRBD1. This CDR3 comprises 15 residues. V shed 8 bases, J shed 9 bases, and the junction held 11 bases outside the gene matches. Germline values: CDR1 LNHDA, CDR2 SQIVND (reference sequence). The CDR3 here is CASARRDREGSPLHF. The CDR3 bases are TGTGCCAGTGCTCGACGGGACAGGGAGGGTTCACCCCTCCACTTT.

The V and J genes are TRBV5-6 and TRBJ1-6, with D perhaps TRBD1 (5 bases). V dropped 3 bases and J dropped 14 bases, with 15 bases sitting between them. This CDR3 has 13 residues. Germline CDR1 reads SGHDT; CDR2 reads YYEEEE. DNA of the CDR3: TGTGCCAGCAGCTACCGGGACCCAAGGACCCTCCACTTT. This encodes CASSYRDPRTLHF.

The V and J genes are TRBV3-1 (or the pseudogene TRBV3-2) and TRBJ2-3; 8 bases align to TRBD2. The CDR3 has 14 residues. CDR1 and CDR2 from the germline V gene are LGHDT and YNNKEL (reference sequence). Trimming removed 4 bases from V and 5 bases from J; junction bases left unmatched: 5. The CDR3 nucleotides read TGTGCCAGCAGCCCGGGGGGGGGACAAGATACGCAGTATTTT. Translation: CASSPGGGQDTQYF.

J is TRBJ2-7 and V is TRBV30; D gene uncertain. CDR1 is GTSNPN and CDR2 is SVGIG in the germline V gene (reference sequence). The CDR3 covers 16 residues. V lost 0 bases to trimming and J lost 5 bases, with 20 bases between them. The CDR3 sequence is CAWSVSRSVVRNEQYF. DNA of the CDR3: TGTGCCTGGAGTGTTTCCCGGTCGGTCGTTCGGAACGAGCAGTACTTC. The full variable domain, in which reference TRBV30 and TRBJ2-7 provide the parts outside the CDR3, is SQTIHQWPATLVQPVGSPLSLECTVEGTSNPNLYWYRQAAGRGLQLLFYSVGIGQISSEVPQNLSASRPQDRQFILSSKKLLLSDSGFYLCAWSVSRSVVRNEQYFGPGTRLTVT.

The chain joins TRBV12-3 or TRBV12-4 to TRBJ1-2; no reliable D call. V dropped 4 bases and J dropped 4 bases, with 7 bases sitting between them. The CDR3 is 12 amino acids. DNA for the CDR3: TGTGCCAGCAGTTCCTCGCTCTATGGCTACACCTTC. Translating it yields CASSSSLYGYTF.

A few counts support this clone. This chain connects TRBV15 to TRBJ1-5, with D maybe TRBD1 (5 bases). Germline lookup yields CDR1 LNHNV and CDR2 YYDKDF (reference sequence). This CDR3 is 15 amino acids long. Trimming left V 0 bases short and J 4 bases short, with 10 bases between. The CDR3 nucleotides read TGTGCCACCAGCAGAGATCCGACAGTAAATCAGCCCCAGCATTTT. This codes for CATSRDPTVNQPQHF.

The table lists this clone with a few counts. V is TRBV5-1 and J is TRBJ2-7, with 7 positions matching TRBD1. The J segment lost 6 bases and the V segment lost 4 bases, leaving 4 bases of the junction unmatched. CDR3 length: 12 residues. The V gene's germline CDR1 is SGHRS and CDR2 YFSETQ. The CDR3: CASSRGQAEQYF. The DNA for the CDR3 is TGCGCCAGCAGCCGCGGACAGGCCGAGCAGTACTTC.

For the CDR3, the DNA is TGTGCCTGGGGGGGAAAATGGGGCGGGTACAATGAGCAGTTCTTC. This sequence encodes CAWGGKWGGYNEQFF. V is TRBV30 and J is TRBJ2-1; D is tentatively TRBD1 or TRBD2 (5 bases each). CDR1 and CDR2 (germline): GTSNPN, SVGIG (reference sequence). The CDR3 is 15 residues long. Trimming took 5 bases from V and 4 from J, leaving 18 bases between them.

J is TRBJ2-7 and V is TRBV6-5; D is ambiguous. The CDR3 length is 12 residues. CDR1 is MNHEY, CDR2 SVGAGI, per germline. V lost 5 bases, J lost 5 bases, and 10 bases lay in between. The CDR3 loop is CASSPTSHEQYF. In nucleotides, the CDR3 is TGTGCCAGCAGTCCTACCTCACACGAGCAGTACTTC.

The chain links TRBV24-1 to TRBJ2-5, with D perhaps assigned TRBD1 or TRBD2 (6 bases each). The ends were cut back, 2 bases at V and 5 bases at J, with 14 bases in the middle. This CDR3 contains 15 residues. From germline, CDR1 is KGHDR and CDR2 SFDVKD. The CDR3 coding sequence is TGTGCCACCAGTGATTCTGGGACAAGCGGGGAGACCCAGTACTTC. Translated, it gives CATSDSGTSGETQYF.

The chain has TRBV11-3 and TRBJ2-1; 9 bases line up with TRBD2. The CDR3 is made up of 15 amino acids. Germline V gene data show CDR1 as SGHNT and CDR2 as YENEEA. The ends lost 5 bases at V and 0 bases at J; junction bases unmatched: 2. The CDR3 loop reads CASSRGGASYNEQFF. For the CDR3, the DNA is TGTGCCAGCAGCCGCGGGGGGGCCTCCTACAATGAGCAGTTCTTC.

The V gene is TRBV5-5, the J gene TRBJ2-3; D gene unclear. Germline V gives CDR1 SGHKS, CDR2 YYEKEE (reference sequence). The CDR3 runs to 14 residues. Trimming left V 2 bases short and J 2 bases short, with 9 bases between. This chain's CDR3 is CASSFPGPTDTQYF. In DNA form, the CDR3 reads TGTGCCAGCAGCTTCCCCGGTCCCACAGATACGCAGTATTTT.

This clone was detected once. The V call is TRBV2, the J call TRBJ1-2; D possibly corresponds to TRBD1 (5 bases). Germline V gene lookup returns CDR1 SNHLY and CDR2 FYNNEI. This CDR3 is built from 14 residues. Deletions cut 6 bases from V and 0 bases from J, with 11 bases between. DNA of the CDR3: TGTGCCAGCAGGCGGAGGGGAGCTAACTATGGCTACACCTTC. This codes for CASRRRGANYGYTF.

The rearrangement links TRBV5-4 to TRBJ2-3, with 10 bases matching TRBD2. Trimming took 5 bases from V and 5 from J; bases not matched to a gene: 8. This CDR3 is 15 amino acids long. CDR1 is SGHNT, CDR2 YYREEE, per germline (reference sequence). DNA of the CDR3: TGTGCCAGCAGTTCTACCGGGACTAGCGTAGATACGCAGTATTTT. Translating gives CASSSTGTSVDTQYF.

This clone came up once. The chain uses TRBV5-6 and TRBJ1-1, with D maybe TRBD1 (5 bases). The germline V gene encodes CDR1 SGHDT and CDR2 YYEEEE. V lost 0 bases and J 3 bases, leaving 15 bases between the germline ends. The CDR3 totals 16 residues. The DNA of the CDR3 is TGTGCCAGCAGCTTGGTGGGGGAGGGAGGGGACACTGAAGCTTTCTTT. This sequence encodes CASSLVGEGGDTEAFF.

V is TRBV30 and J is TRBJ1-2, with TRBD1 matching over 9 bases. The CDR3 is made up of 16 amino acids. Germline CDR1 reads GTSNPN; CDR2 reads SVGIG (reference sequence). V was pared by 3 bases and J by 8 bases, with 16 bases of the junction left unmatched. CDR3 residues: CAWRIFKTQGARGYTF. The CDR3 DNA follows: TGTGCCTGGAGGATTTTTAAAACACAGGGGGCAAGGGGCTACACCTTC.

V usage is TRBV4-1 and J usage is TRBJ1-1; tentatively, D is TRBD1 (5 bases). The length of the CDR3 is 15 residues. Germline V gives CDR1 MGHRA, CDR2 YSYEKL. With 1 base removed from V and 3 bases from J, the gap between germline ends came to 12 bases. DNA of the CDR3: TGCGCCAGCAGCCAAGGGATCGCAGGGTACACTGAAGCTTTCTTT. Translated: CASSQGIAGYTEAFF.